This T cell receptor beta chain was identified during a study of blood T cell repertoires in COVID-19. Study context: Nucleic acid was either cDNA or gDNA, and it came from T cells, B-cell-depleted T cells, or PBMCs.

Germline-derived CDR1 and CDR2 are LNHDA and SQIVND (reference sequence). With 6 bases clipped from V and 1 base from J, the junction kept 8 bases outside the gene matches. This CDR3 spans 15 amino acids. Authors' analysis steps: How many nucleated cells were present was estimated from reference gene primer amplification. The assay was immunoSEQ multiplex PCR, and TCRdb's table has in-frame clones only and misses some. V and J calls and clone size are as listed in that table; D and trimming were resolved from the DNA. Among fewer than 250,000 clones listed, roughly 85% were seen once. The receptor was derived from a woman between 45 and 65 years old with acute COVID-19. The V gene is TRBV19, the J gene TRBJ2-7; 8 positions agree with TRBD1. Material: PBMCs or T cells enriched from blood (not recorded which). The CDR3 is CASRARTGSSYEQYF. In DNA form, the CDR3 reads TGTGCCAGTAGGGCCAGGACAGGGTCGTCCTACGAGCAGTACTTC.